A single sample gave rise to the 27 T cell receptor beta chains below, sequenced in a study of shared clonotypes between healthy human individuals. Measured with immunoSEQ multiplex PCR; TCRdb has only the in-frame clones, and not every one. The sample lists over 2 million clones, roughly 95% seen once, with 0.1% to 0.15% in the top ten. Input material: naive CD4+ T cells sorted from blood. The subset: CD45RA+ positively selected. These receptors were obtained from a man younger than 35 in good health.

DNA of the CDR3: TGTGCCAGCAGCGTAGACCAGGTTCGGTCGGGAGGCTACACCTTC. This encodes CASSVDQVRSGGYTF. The V call is TRBV9, the J call TRBJ1-2; D gene unclear. Between the trimmed V and J ends, which lost 0 bases and 8 bases, there was a span of 17 bases. The CDR3 totals 15 residues. The germline CDR1 and CDR2 sequences are SGDLS and YYNGEE.

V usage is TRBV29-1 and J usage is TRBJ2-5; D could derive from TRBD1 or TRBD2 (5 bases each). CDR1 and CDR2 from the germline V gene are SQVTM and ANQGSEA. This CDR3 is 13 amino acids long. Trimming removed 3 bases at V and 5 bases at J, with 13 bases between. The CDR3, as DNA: TGCAGCGTTGATTTGGGGCGCGGGGAGACCCAGTACTTC. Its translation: CSVDLGRGETQYF.

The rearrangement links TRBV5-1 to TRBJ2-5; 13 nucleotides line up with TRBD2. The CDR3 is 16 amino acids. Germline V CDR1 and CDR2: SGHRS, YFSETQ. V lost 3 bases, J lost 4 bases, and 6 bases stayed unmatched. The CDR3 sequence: CASSYQLAGGPETQYF. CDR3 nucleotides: TGCGCCAGCAGCTACCAACTAGCGGGAGGGCCAGAGACCCAGTACTTC.

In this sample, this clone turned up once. CDR3 nucleotide sequence: TGTGCCAGCAGCCCGGACAGGGACCCCTACAATGAGCAGTTCTTC. This gives the protein CASSPDRDPYNEQFF. The V call is TRBV6-5, the J call TRBJ2-1, with TRBD1 identical over 8 bases. This CDR3 spans 15 amino acids. CDR1 is MNHEY, CDR2 SVGAGI, per germline. With V trimmed by 6 bases and J by 2 bases, 6 bases remained unmatched.

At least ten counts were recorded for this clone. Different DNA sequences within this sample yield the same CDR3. CDR3: CASSPWGSSYNSPLHF. In nucleotides, the CDR3 is TGTGCCAGCTCGCCCTGGGGGTCTTCTTATAATTCACCCCTCCACTTT. This chain links TRBV18 with TRBJ1-6; D possibly corresponds to TRBD1 (5 bases). The CDR3 loop spans 16 amino acids. Trimming left V 6 bases short and J 4 bases short, with 16 bases between. Germline CDR1 KGHSH, CDR2 LQKENI.

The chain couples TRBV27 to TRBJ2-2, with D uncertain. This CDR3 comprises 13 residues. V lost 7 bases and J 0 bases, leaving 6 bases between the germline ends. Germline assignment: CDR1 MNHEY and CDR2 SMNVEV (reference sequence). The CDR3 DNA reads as TGTGCCAGCAAGGTTCCGAACACCGGGGAGCTGTTTTTT. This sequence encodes CASKVPNTGELFF.

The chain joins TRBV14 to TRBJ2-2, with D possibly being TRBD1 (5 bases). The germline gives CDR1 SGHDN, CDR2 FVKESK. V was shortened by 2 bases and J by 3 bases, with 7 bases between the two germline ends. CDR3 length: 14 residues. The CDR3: CASSQRGHTGELFF. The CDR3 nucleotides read TGTGCCAGCAGCCAAAGGGGTCACACCGGGGAGCTGTTTTTT. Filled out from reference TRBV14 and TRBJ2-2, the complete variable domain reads EAGVTQFPSHSVIEKGQTVTLRCDPISGHDNLYWYRRVMGKEIKFLLHFVKESKQDESGMPNNRFLAERTGGTYSTLKVQPAELEDSGVYFCASSQRGHTGELFFGEGSRLTVL.

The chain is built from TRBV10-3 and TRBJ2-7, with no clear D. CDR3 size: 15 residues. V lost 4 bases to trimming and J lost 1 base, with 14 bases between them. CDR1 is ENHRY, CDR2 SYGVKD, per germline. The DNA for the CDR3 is TGTGCCATCAGTGGGCCTTTGGCGGTTTCCTACGAGCAGTACTTC. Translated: CAISGPLAVSYEQYF.

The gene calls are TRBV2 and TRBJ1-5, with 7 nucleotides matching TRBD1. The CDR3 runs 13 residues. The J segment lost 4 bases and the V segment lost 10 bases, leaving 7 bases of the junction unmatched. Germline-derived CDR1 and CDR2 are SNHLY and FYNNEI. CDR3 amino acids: CATQGQVNQPQHF. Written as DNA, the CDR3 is TGTGCCACCCAAGGACAGGTTAATCAGCCCCAGCATTTT.

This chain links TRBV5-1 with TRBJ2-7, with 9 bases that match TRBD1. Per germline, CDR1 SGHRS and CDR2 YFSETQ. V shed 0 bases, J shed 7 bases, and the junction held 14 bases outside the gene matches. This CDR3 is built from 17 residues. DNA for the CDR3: TGCGCCAGCAGCTTGGGGGACAGGGACTCGGTAGGCTTTGAGCAGTACTTC. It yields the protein CASSLGDRDSVGFEQYF. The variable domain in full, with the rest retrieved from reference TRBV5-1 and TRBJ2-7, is KAGVTQTPRYLIKTRGQQVTLSCSPISGHRSVSWYQQTPGQGLQFLFEYFSETQRNKGNFPGRFSGRQFSNSRSEMNVSTLELGDSALYLCASSLGDRDSVGFEQYFGPGTRLTVT.

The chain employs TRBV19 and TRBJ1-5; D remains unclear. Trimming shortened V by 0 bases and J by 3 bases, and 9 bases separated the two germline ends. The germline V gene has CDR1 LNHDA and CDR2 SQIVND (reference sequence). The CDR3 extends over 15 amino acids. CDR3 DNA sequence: TGTGCCAGTAGTATAGAGGACGGACCCAATCAGCCCCAGCATTTT. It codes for CASSIEDGPNQPQHF.

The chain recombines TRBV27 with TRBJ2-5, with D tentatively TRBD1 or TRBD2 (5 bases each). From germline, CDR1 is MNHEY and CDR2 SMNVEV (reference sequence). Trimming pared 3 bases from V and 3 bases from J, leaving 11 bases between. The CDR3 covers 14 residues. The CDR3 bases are TGTGCCAGCAGTTTTTGGGGGAAAGAAGAGACCCAGTACTTC. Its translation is CASSFWGKEETQYF.

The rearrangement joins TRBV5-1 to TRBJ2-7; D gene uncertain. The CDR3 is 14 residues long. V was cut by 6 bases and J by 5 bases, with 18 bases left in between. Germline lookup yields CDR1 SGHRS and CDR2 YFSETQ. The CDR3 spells CASKTVVGSHEQYF. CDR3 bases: TGCGCCAGCAAAACGGTTGTGGGGTCCCACGAGCAGTACTTC.

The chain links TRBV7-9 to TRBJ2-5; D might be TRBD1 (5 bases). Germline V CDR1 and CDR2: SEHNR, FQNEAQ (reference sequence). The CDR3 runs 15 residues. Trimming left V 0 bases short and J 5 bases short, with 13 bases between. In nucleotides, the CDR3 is TGTGCCAGCAGCTTAGCGCTAACGGCAGGGGAGACCCAGTACTTC. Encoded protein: CASSLALTAGETQYF. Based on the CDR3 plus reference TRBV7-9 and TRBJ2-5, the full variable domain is DTGVSQNPRHKITKRGQNVTFRCDPISEHNRLYWYRQTLGQGPEFLTYFQNEAQLEKSRLLSDRFSAERPKGSFSTLEIQRTEQGDSAMYLCASSLALTAGETQYFGPGTRLLVL.

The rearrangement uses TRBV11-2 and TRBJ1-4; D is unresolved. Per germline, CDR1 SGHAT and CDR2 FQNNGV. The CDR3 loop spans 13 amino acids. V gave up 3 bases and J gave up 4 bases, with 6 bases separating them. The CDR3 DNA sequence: TGTGCCAGCAGCTTGGGTGATAATGAAAAACTGTTTTTT. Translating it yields CASSLGDNEKLFF.

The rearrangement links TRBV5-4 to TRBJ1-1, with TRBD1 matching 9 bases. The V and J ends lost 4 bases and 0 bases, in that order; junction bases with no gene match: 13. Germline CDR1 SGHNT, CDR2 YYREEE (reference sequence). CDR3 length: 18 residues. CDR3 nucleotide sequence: TGTGCCAGCAGCCCCCGGGGGACAGGGAGGGAGATGAACACTGAAGCTTTCTTT. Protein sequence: CASSPRGTGREMNTEAFF.

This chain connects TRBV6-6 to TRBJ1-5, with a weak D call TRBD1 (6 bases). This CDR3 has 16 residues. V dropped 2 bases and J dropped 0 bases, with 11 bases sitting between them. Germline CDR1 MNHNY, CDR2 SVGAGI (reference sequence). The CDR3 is CASSYPRTDSNQPQHF. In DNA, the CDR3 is TGTGCCAGCAGTTACCCGAGGACAGATAGCAATCAGCCCCAGCATTTT.

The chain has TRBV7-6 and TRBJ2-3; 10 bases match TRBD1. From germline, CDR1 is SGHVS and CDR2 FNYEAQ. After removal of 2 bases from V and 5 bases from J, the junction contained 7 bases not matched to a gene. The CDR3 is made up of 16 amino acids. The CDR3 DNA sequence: TGTGCCAGCAGCTTAACAAGGACAGGGGGTATAGATACGCAGTATTTT. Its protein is CASSLTRTGGIDTQYF.

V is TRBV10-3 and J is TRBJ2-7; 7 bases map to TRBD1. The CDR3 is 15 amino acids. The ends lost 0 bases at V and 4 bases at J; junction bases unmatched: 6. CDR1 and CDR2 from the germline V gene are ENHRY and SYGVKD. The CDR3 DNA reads TGTGCCATCAGTGAGTCGGAGACAGGGATATACGAGCAGTACTTC. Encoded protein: CAISESETGIYEQYF.

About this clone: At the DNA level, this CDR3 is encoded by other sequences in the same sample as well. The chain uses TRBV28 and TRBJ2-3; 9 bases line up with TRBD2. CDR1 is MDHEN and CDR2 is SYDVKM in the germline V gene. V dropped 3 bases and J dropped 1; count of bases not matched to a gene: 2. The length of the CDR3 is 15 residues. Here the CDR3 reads CASSFQRGGTDTQYF. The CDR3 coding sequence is TGTGCCAGCAGTTTTCAGCGGGGGGGCACAGATACGCAGTATTTT.

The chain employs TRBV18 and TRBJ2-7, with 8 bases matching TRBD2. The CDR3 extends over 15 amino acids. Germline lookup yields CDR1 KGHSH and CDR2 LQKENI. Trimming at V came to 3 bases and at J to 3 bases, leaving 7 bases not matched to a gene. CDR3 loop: CASSPPGRAFYEQYF. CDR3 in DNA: TGTGCCAGCTCACCGCCCGGGAGGGCCTTCTACGAGCAGTACTTC.

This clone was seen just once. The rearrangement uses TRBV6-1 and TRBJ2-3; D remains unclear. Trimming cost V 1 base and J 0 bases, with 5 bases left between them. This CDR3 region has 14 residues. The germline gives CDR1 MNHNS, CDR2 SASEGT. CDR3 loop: CASSEGWSTDTQYF. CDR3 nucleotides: TGTGCCAGCAGTGAAGGGTGGAGCACAGATACGCAGTATTTT.

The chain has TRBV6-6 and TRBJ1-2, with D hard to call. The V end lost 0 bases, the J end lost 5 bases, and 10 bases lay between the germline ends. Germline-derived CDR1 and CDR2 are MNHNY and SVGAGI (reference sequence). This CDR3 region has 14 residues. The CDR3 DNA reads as TGTGCCAGCAGTTACTCCGTCGGTGCTTATGGCTACACCTTC. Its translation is CASSYSVGAYGYTF.

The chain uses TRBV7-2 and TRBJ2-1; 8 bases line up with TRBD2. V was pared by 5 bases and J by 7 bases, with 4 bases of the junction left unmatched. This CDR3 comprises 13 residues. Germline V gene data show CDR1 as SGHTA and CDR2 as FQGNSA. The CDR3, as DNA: TGTGCCAGCAGCCCAGCGGGAGTTAATGAGCAGTTCTTC. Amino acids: CASSPAGVNEQFF.

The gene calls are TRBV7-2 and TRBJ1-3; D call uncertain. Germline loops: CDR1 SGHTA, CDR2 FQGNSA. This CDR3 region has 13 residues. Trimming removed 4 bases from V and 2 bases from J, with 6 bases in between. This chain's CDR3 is CASSSSTGNTIYF. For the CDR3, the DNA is TGTGCCAGCAGCTCCTCGACTGGAAACACCATATATTTT.

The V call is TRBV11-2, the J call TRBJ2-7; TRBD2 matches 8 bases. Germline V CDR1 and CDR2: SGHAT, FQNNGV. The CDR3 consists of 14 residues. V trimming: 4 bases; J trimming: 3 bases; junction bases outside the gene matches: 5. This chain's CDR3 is CASSYAAGGYEQYF. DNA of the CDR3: TGTGCCAGCAGCTATGCCGCGGGGGGCTACGAGCAGTACTTC.

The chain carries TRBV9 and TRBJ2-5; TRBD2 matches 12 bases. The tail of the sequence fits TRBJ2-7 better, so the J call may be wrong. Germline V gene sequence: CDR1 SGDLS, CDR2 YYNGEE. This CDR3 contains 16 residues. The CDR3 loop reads CASSVTPLAGGHEQYF. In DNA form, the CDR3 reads TGTGCCAGCAGCGTAACCCCTCTAGCGGGAGGGCACGAGCAGTACTTC.